Listed below are T cell receptor beta chains from one sample, sequenced in a study of T cell changes during pregnancy in multiple sclerosis. The protocol was immunoSEQ multiplex PCR, while the TCRdb copy is restricted to in-frame clones and leaves out a portion. The repertoire has about 13,000 clones, almost 90% of them found once; the top ten carry approximately 12%. Sequences were derived from CD8+ T cells from peripheral blood mononuclear cells, sampled after pregnancy. These TCRs come from a female donor in good health, enrolled as a control in a pregnancy study. Both conserved end residues are part of each CDR3. The D gene is left open where the match is weak. The size entry is marked missing in some rows and otherwise reads once, few, many or a size class.

d_gene	j_gene	abundance	v_gene	CDR3nt	CDR3aa
TRBD2	TRBJ2-1	.	TRBV27	TGTGCCAGCTGCATTTCGGGAGGCACCTACAATGAGCAGTTCTTC	CASCISGGTYNEQFF
.	TRBJ2-6	.	TRBV6-1	TGTGCCAGCAGTCGGGACTCTGGGGCCAACGTCCTGACTTTC	CASSRDSGANVLTF
TRBD1	TRBJ1-1	.	TRBV5-1	TGCGCCAGCGGATTACAGGGGAAGAACACTGAAGCTTTCTTT	CASGLQGKNTEAFF
.	TRBJ2-3	.	TRBV6-1	TGTGCCAGCAGTGGGGGGGAGACAGATACGCAGTATTTT	CASSGGETDTQYF
.	TRBJ2-7	.	TRBV7-9	TGTGCCAGCAGCTTAGCGGGAGGCGAGCAGTACTTC	CASSLAGGEQYF
TRBD2	TRBJ2-1	few	TRBV7-9	TGTGCCAGCACCACTAGCGGGAGTACCCATGAGCAGTTCTTC	CASTTSGSTHEQFF
.	TRBJ2-2	.	TRBV9	TGTGCCAGCAGCGTAGGAGGGTTTGGCGGGGAGCTGTTTTTT	CASSVGGFGGELFF
.	TRBJ1-4	.	TRBV27	TGTGCCAGCAGTCACCAGGCGGGGCTTAATGAAAAACTGCTTTTT	CASSHQAGLNEKLLF
TRBD1	TRBJ1-1	.	TRBV7-6	TGTGCCAGCAGCCGATGGACAGGGAACGCTGAAGCTTTCTTT	CASSRWTGNAEAFF
TRBD1	TRBJ2-1	.	TRBV9	TGTGCCAGCAGCGCCGGGACAGGCAATGAGCAGTTCTTC	CASSAGTGNEQFF